Below are 31 T cell receptor beta chains sequenced from a single sample in a study of T cells after yellow fever vaccination. TCRdb analysed the 5' RACE reads with MiXCR anew, one entry per CDR3 protein. Here the sample spans about 510,000 distinct CDR3 sequences, less than 25% being singletons. Sequenced material: PBMCs, taken roughly 20 days after the first yellow fever vaccination. Receptors originate from a man aged 18-30 years who received the YFV17D yellow fever vaccine.

This clonotype occurred a few times. The chain carries TRBV20-1 and TRBJ2-1; TRBD2 agrees at 9 bases. This CDR3 is built from 12 residues. Germline CDR1 and CDR2: DFQATT and SNEGSKA (reference sequence). The CDR3 coding sequence is TGCAGCGCGCGAAGGCGGGGGGGTGAGCAGTTCTTC. Its protein product is CSARRRGGEQFF.

The chain employs TRBV4-3 and TRBJ2-2, with 9 bases aligning to TRBD2. V gave up 4 bases and J gave up 9 bases; unmatched junction bases: 6. Germline V gene sequence: CDR1 LGHNA, CDR2 YSLEER. This CDR3 spans 14 amino acids. This CDR3 is CASSRAAGGWELFF. CDR3 nucleotides: TGCGCCAGCAGCCGGGCGGCGGGGGGGTGGGAGCTGTTTTTT.

For this clonotype: At one boundary the junction diverges from the germline segment, which might be a read error. The gene calls are TRBV24-1 and TRBJ2-2; the match to TRBD1 covers 8 bases. Per the germline V gene, CDR1 is KGHDR and CDR2 is SFDVKD. The CDR3 is 15 amino acids. DNA of the CDR3: TGTGCCACCGGGGCGAGGACAGGGTACACCGGGGAGCTGGTTTTT. Its translation is CATGARTGYTGELVF.

This clonotype was detected a few times. This rearrangement joins TRBV12-3 or TRBV12-4 to TRBJ1-1; D remains ambiguous. V shed 5 bases and J shed 4 bases, with 23 bases lying between them. CDR3 length: 17 residues. The CDR3 sequence is CASSPGSGPRWGTEAFF. CDR3 bases: TGTGCCAGCAGTCCGGGAAGCGGACCCAGGTGGGGCACTGAAGCTTTCTTT.

In this sample, this clonotype turned up a few times. CDR3 region: CSASALMGPSSTDTQYF. The CDR3 nucleotides are TGCAGTGCTAGTGCCTTAATGGGGCCTTCTAGCACAGATACGCAGTATTTT. The rearrangement joins TRBV20-1 to TRBJ2-3, with a weak D call TRBD1 (5 bases). From germline, CDR1 is DFQATT and CDR2 SNEGSKA (reference sequence). This CDR3 is 17 amino acids long. Trimming stripped 3 bases from V and 0 bases from J, with 19 bases between.

The chain has TRBV5-4 and TRBJ2-3; the match to TRBD2 covers 9 bases. V gave up 6 bases and J gave up 3 bases; unmatched junction bases: 5. Germline lookup yields CDR1 SGHNT and CDR2 YYREEE (reference sequence). This CDR3 comprises 14 residues. The CDR3: CASTLGLATDTQYF. The CDR3 DNA follows: TGTGCCAGCACCCTGGGACTAGCAACAGATACGCAGTATTTT.

This clonotype occurred many times. The V gene is TRBV9, the J gene TRBJ2-2; maybe TRBD1 (5 bases). The CDR3 covers 16 residues. From germline, CDR1 is SGDLS and CDR2 YYNGEE. Trimming shortened V by 4 bases and J by 6 bases, and 19 bases separated the two germline ends. CDR3 amino acids: CASSHDGRVWSGELFF. The CDR3 nucleotides are TGTGCCAGCAGCCACGACGGCAGGGTATGGTCCGGGGAGCTGTTTTTT.

This clonotype has a handful of counts. This chain uses TRBV19 with TRBJ2-7; TRBD2 is a possible D gene (6 bases). V was cut by 5 bases and J by 0 bases, with 11 bases left in between. This CDR3 region has 14 residues. Germline V gene sequence: CDR1 LNHDA, CDR2 SQIVND (reference sequence). DNA for the CDR3: TGTGCCAGTAGTTGGGACGGGAGCTCCTACGAGCAGTACTTC. This gives the protein CASSWDGSSYEQYF.

This clonotype was observed a handful of times. The genes are TRBV12-3 or TRBV12-4 and TRBJ1-1; D is ambiguous. This CDR3 has 12 amino acids. V shed 3 bases and J shed 11 bases, with 13 bases lying between them. CDR3 nucleotides: TGTGCCAGCAGTTTTCTGGCGAAAGGTGCTTTCTTT. This encodes CASSFLAKGAFF.

The sample holds one count of this clonotype. The genes are TRBV28 and TRBJ2-2, with 7 bases identical to TRBD1. CDR1 and CDR2 from the germline V gene are MDHEN and SYDVKM. The CDR3 runs to 16 residues. V lost 5 bases to trimming and J lost 3 bases; unmatched junction nucleotides: 9. In DNA, the CDR3 is TGTGCCAGCAGTATTAACAGGGGTTACGACACCGGGGAGCTGTTTTTT. This gives the protein CASSINRGYDTGELFF.

This clonotype was counted between two and nine times. This chain uses TRBV20-1 with TRBJ1-4, with D possibly being TRBD1 (6 bases). V was pared by 0 bases and J by 7 bases, with 12 bases between. The CDR3 length is 14 residues. The germline gives CDR1 DFQATT, CDR2 SNEGSKA (reference sequence). The CDR3 region is CSARDGTTGEKLFF. In nucleotides, the CDR3 is TGCAGTGCTAGAGACGGGACAACGGGTGAAAAACTGTTTTTT.

The chain employs TRBV7-9 and TRBJ1-2, with D possibly being TRBD1 (5 bases). The CDR3 extends over 16 amino acids. CDR1 SEHNR and CDR2 FQNEAQ come from the germline V gene (reference sequence). V was cut by 1 base and J by 8 bases, with 20 bases left in between. The CDR3 sequence: CASSLEERGRKGGYTF. The CDR3 nucleotides are TGTGCCAGCAGCTTAGAGGAACGGGGACGGAAAGGCGGCTACACCTTC.

The chain carries TRBV18 and TRBJ2-7; tentatively, D is TRBD2 (6 bases). The V and J ends lost 11 bases and 4 bases respectively, with 18 bases between them. Germline V gene sequence: CDR1 KGHSH, CDR2 LQKENI. CDR3 length: 13 residues. The CDR3 sequence is CAGQGGTGYEQYF. The CDR3 nucleotides are TGTGCCGGCCAGGGAGGTACGGGATACGAGCAGTACTTC.

This clonotype was counted a few times. The rearrangement joins TRBV7-3 to TRBJ2-7, with 8 bases that match TRBD1. Germline V gene lookup returns CDR1 SGHTA and CDR2 FQGTGA. The trim removed 5 bases at V and 6 bases at J, leaving 3 bases unmatched. The CDR3 length is 12 residues. The CDR3 region is CASSGTGGEQYF. The CDR3 nucleotides read TGTGCCAGCAGCGGTACAGGGGGCGAGCAGTACTTC.

The V gene is TRBV6-1, the J gene TRBJ2-3; 7 nucleotides agree with TRBD2. The V gene end was trimmed by 7 bases and the J gene end by 6 bases; junction bases not matched to a gene: 10. The CDR3 totals 14 residues. Germline CDR1 and CDR2: MNHNS and SASEGT. The CDR3 loop is CASTKLASSDTQYF. DNA for the CDR3: TGTGCCAGCACTAAACTAGCGTCGTCGGATACGCAGTATTTT.

This clonotype was seen a few times. The chain employs TRBV12-3 or TRBV12-4 and TRBJ1-1, with no clear D. The CDR3 length is 15 residues. Trimming removed 6 bases at V and 2 bases at J, with 16 bases between. The DNA of the CDR3 is TGTGCCAGCAGAATCGCCAGGCAACCCAACACTGAAGCTTTCTTT. Translating gives CASRIARQPNTEAFF.

This clonotype was seen only a few times. The chain uses TRBV6-6 and TRBJ2-7; D ambiguous. The V end was cut by 5 bases, the J end by 7 bases, with 9 bases between. The CDR3 contains 11 residues. CDR1 and CDR2 from the germline V gene are MNHNY and SVGAGI (reference sequence). The CDR3 DNA reads TGTGCCAGCAGTGCCTTCGAAGAGCAGTACGTC. Its translation: CASSAFEEQYV.

This clonotype was recorded many times. V gene TRBV3-1 combines with J gene TRBJ2-7; D may be TRBD2 (7 bases). The CDR3 length is 16 residues. CDR1 and CDR2 from the germline V gene are LGHDT and YNNKEL (reference sequence). V was cut by 4 bases and J by 7 bases, with 23 bases left in between. CDR3 bases: TGTGCCAGCAGCCGCTCGAGAGGGGGGGCGCAGAGAGAGCAGTACTTC. This translates into CASSRSRGGAQREQYF.

This sequence joins TRBV2 and TRBJ2-5; 7 bases fit TRBD2. The CDR3 contains 14 residues. Trimming cost V 7 bases and J 1 base; bases outside gene matches: 6. Germline V gives CDR1 SNHLY, CDR2 FYNNEI. CDR3 loop: CASILGLVQETQYF. The CDR3 DNA follows: TGTGCCAGCATCCTAGGACTAGTCCAAGAGACCCAGTACTTC. The whole variable domain, filled in from reference TRBV2 and TRBJ2-5, reads EPEVTQTPSHQVTQMGQEVILRCVPISNHLYFYWYRQILGQKVEFLVSFYNNEISEKSEIFDDQFSVERPDGSNFTLKIRSTKLEDSAMYFCASILGLVQETQYFGPGTRLLVL.

There are many counts of this clonotype. The V and J genes are TRBV28 and TRBJ2-7; 8 positions agree with TRBD2. V lost 4 bases to trimming and J lost 3 bases; unmatched junction nucleotides: 11. Germline V gene data show CDR1 as MDHEN and CDR2 as SYDVKM. This CDR3 is built from 16 residues. The DNA for the CDR3 is TGTGCCAGCAGTTCCCGGGGTAGCGGGGCTGTCTACGAGCAGTACGTC. Translated, it gives CASSSRGSGAVYEQYV.

V gene TRBV5-1 combines with J gene TRBJ1-2; the D is unclear. CDR1 SGHRS and CDR2 YFSETQ come from the germline V gene. The CDR3 contains 13 residues. With 6 bases removed from V and 1 base from J, the gap between germline ends came to 10 bases. This CDR3 is CASNSGDNYGYTF. The CDR3 bases are TGCGCCAGCAACTCAGGAGATAACTATGGCTACACCTTC. The full variable domain, its missing parts supplied by reference TRBV5-1 and TRBJ1-2, is KAGVTQTPRYLIKTRGQQVTLSCSPISGHRSVSWYQQTPGQGLQFLFEYFSETQRNKGNFPGRFSGRQFSNSRSEMNVSTLELGDSALYLCASNSGDNYGYTFGSGTRLTVV.

The chain combines TRBV6-2 or TRBV6-3 with TRBJ1-2; D not resolved. This CDR3 has 12 residues. V was trimmed by 4 bases and J by 6 bases, leaving 9 bases between them. Germline lookup yields CDR1 MNHEY and CDR2 SVGEGT. CDR3 region: CASSFFGDGYTF. The CDR3 nucleotides are TGTGCCAGCAGTTTCTTTGGGGATGGCTACACCTTC.

This clonotype was observed at least ten times. This chain connects TRBV7-9 to TRBJ2-3; D is perhaps TRBD1 (5 bases). In germline, CDR1 is SEHNR, CDR2 FQNEAQ (reference sequence). The CDR3 length is 14 residues. V was clipped by 5 bases and J by 0 bases, with 9 bases between them. The CDR3 protein is CASSPGPSTDTQYF. The CDR3 DNA follows: TGTGCCAGCAGCCCAGGGCCAAGCACAGATACGCAGTATTTT.

This clonotype has at least ten counts. This chain uses TRBV7-2 with TRBJ2-1; D gene ambiguous. The length of the CDR3 is 14 residues. Between the trimmed V and J ends, which lost 3 bases and 8 bases, there was a span of 14 bases. Germline assignment: CDR1 SGHTA and CDR2 FQGNSA. In DNA, the CDR3 is TGTGCCAGCAGCTTCGGAACGACGAGGTATGAGCAGTTCTTC. Its translation is CASSFGTTRYEQFF.

The V call is TRBV2, the J call TRBJ2-7; D unresolved. Germline CDR1 and CDR2: SNHLY and FYNNEI. The CDR3 runs 11 residues. Deletions cut 6 bases from V and 3 bases from J, with 6 bases between. The CDR3 coding sequence is TGTGCCAGCAGATTATTCTACGAGCAGTACTTC. It encodes CASRLFYEQYF.

In this sample, this clonotype turned up a few times. The rearrangement uses TRBV4-3 and TRBJ2-5; weak D call: TRBD2 (6 bases). This CDR3 spans 16 amino acids. The V end lost 0 bases, the J end lost 2 bases, and 13 bases lay between the germline ends. Germline CDR1 and CDR2: LGHNA and YSLEER. CDR3 coding DNA: TGCGCCAGCAGCCAAGATATCCCCGGGACTCAAGAGACCCAGTACTTC. It yields the protein CASSQDIPGTQETQYF.

The chain couples TRBV7-9 to TRBJ2-5; maybe TRBD1 (6 bases). The CDR3 extends over 16 amino acids. V was cut by 8 bases and J by 0 bases, with 19 bases left in between. Germline V gene data show CDR1 as SEHNR and CDR2 as FQNEAQ (reference sequence). CDR3 coding DNA: TGTGCCAGCCGTTGGTGGGACAACCGGTACCAAGAGACCCAGTACTTC. This encodes CASRWWDNRYQETQYF.

This clonotype was observed a single time. J is TRBJ2-1 and V is TRBV20-1; 13 nucleotides agree with TRBD2. CDR3 length: 15 amino acids. The germline V gene encodes CDR1 DFQATT and CDR2 SNEGSKA (reference sequence). The V gene end was trimmed by 0 bases and the J gene end by 8 bases; junction bases not matched to a gene: 4. The CDR3 loop reads CSARDRTSGGHEQFF. CDR3 DNA: TGCAGTGCTAGAGATAGGACTAGCGGGGGACATGAGCAGTTCTTC.

The chain employs TRBV5-1 and TRBJ1-4, with TRBD1 identical over 7 bases. Germline values: CDR1 SGHRS, CDR2 YFSETQ. Germline trimming cut 2 bases from V and 0 bases from J; bases unmatched to any gene: 13. The CDR3 spans 19 residues. The CDR3 protein is CASSFGQAASTATNEKLFF. In DNA form, the CDR3 reads TGCGCCAGCAGCTTCGGACAGGCTGCAAGCACTGCAACTAATGAAAAACTGTTTTTT.

This clonotype was counted between two and nine times. J is TRBJ2-1 and V is TRBV12-3 or TRBV12-4; D ambiguous. Trimming took 0 bases from V and 3 from J, leaving 9 bases between them. The CDR3 is 15 residues long. CDR3 protein: CASSLAGTYYNEQFF. In nucleotides, the CDR3 is TGTGCCAGCAGTTTAGCGGGAACTTACTACAATGAGCAGTTCTTC.

The chain employs TRBV29-1 and TRBJ1-5; no reliable D call. The CDR3 length is 13 residues. Germline V gene data show CDR1 as SQVTM and CDR2 as ANQGSEA. The germline V and J ends were trimmed by 3 bases and 5 bases, with 11 bases remaining between them. The CDR3, as DNA: TGCAGCGTTGATCCTACCGGGGATCAGCCCCAGCATTTT. Translation: CSVDPTGDQPQHF.